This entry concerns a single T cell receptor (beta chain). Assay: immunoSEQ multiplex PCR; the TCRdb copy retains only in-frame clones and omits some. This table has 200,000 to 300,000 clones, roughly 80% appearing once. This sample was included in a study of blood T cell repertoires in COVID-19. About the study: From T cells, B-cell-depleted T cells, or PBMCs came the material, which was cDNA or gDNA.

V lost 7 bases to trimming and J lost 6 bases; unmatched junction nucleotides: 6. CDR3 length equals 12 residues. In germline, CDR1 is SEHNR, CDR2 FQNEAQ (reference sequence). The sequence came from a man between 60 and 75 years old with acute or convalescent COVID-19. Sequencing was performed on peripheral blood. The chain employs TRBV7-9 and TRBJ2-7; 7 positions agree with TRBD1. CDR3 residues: CASTSTGPEQYF. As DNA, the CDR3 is TGTGCCAGCACCTCGACAGGGCCCGAGCAGTACTTC.